The rows below give T cell receptor beta chains drawn from one sample of a study of T cell responses to AZD1222 COVID-19 vaccine. This table comes from immunoSEQ multiplex PCR, and its TCRdb copy is limited to in-frame clones, with some not included. The sample records 93,000 or so clones, approximately 88% being singletons. The sequenced sample was peripheral blood, obtained on day 0 of AZD1222 vaccination. All receptors come from an adult in good health. The CDR3 runs from the conserved cysteine through the conserved F or W. A D gene is named only where the DNA matches it firmly. The size entry is marked missing in some rows and otherwise reads once, few, many or a size class.

J	size	V	D	DNA	CDR3
TRBJ1-4	.	TRBV19	.	TGTGCCAGTAGTACTCAGACAGGCGTGGGAAAACTGTTTTTT	CASSTQTGVGKLFF
TRBJ1-2	once	TRBV18	.	TGTGCCAGCTCACCATCGGGGGGGGAATCCTATGGCTACACCTTC	CASSPSGGESYGYTF
TRBJ2-2	.	TRBV11-1	TRBD1	TGTGCCAGCAGCCAGGACAGGCTGAACACCGGGGAGCTGTTTTTT	CASSQDRLNTGELFF
TRBJ1-1	.	TRBV7-8	.	TGTGCCAGCAGCTTTCCGACAGGCTCCACGGGGATGAACACTGAAGCTTTCTTT	CASSFPTGSTGMNTEAFF
TRBJ2-7	.	TRBV21-1	.	TGTGCCAGCAGCAAAGCAAGGCCGGTTGGCCCCTACGAGCAGTACTTC	CASSKARPVGPYEQYF
TRBJ1-2	.	TRBV12-5	TRBD1	TGTGCTAGTAGCATCTCCGGGACAGGGGTTCCCCTCAAGGGCTACACCTTC	CASSISGTGVPLKGYTF
TRBJ2-1	.	TRBV7-2	.	TGTGCCAGCAGCTTACCAACAGGCGGGTATGAGCAGTTCTTC	CASSLPTGGYEQFF
TRBJ1-4	.	TRBV27	.	TGTGCCAGCAGGGATAATGAAAAACTGTTTTTT	CASRDNEKLFF
TRBJ2-5	once	TRBV5-1	TRBD2	TGCGCCAGCAGCCTAGGGACTAGCGGAGTACAGGCGACCCAGTACTTC	CASSLGTSGVQATQYF
TRBJ1-2	.	TRBV28	TRBD1	TGTGCCAGCAGTCGCGGGACAGGGCGCGGAGGCTACACCTTC	CASSRGTGRGGYTF
TRBJ1-2	.	TRBV12-3/TRBV12-4	.	TGTGCCAGTTCCAGGGGAAGCTACACCTTC	CASSRGSYTF
TRBJ2-7	.	TRBV18	.	TGTGCCAGCTCACCACCTCGAGGGTCCGAGCAGTACTTC	CASSPPRGSEQYF
TRBJ1-2	few	TRBV5-1	TRBD1	TGCGCCAGCAGCCCGGAGGGACAGGGAAACTATGGCTACACCTTC	CASSPEGQGNYGYTF
TRBJ2-1	few	TRBV27	.	TGTGCCAGCACCTTGCTCGGTCAGCCAGGGAATGAGCAGTTCTTC	CASTLLGQPGNEQFF
TRBJ2-3	.	TRBV14	.	TGTGCCAGCAGCCAAGCGCTCACAGATACGCAGTATTTT	CASSQALTDTQYF
TRBJ2-3	.	TRBV19	TRBD2	TGTGCCAGTAGTATGGCACTAGCGGGCACCACAGATACGCAGTATTTT	CASSMALAGTTDTQYF
TRBJ1-2	.	TRBV6-5	.	TGTGCCAGCAGTAAACAACGGGACGTCTATGGCTACACCTTC	CASSKQRDVYGYTF
TRBJ1-6	.	TRBV6-4	.	TGTGCCAGCAGTGACAGGGCACAATATAATTCACCCCTCCACTTT	CASSDRAQYNSPLHF
TRBJ1-1	.	TRBV11-2	.	TGTGCCAGCAGCTTGGGGGGAGCGTTTAACACTGAAGCTTTCTTT	CASSLGGAFNTEAFF
TRBJ1-2	.	TRBV9	.	TGTGCCAGCAGCGTAGGATGGCAGGAGGGATATGGCTACACCTTC	CASSVGWQEGYGYTF
TRBJ2-1	.	TRBV24-1	.	TGTGCCACCAGTGGGTCCGGCGCCTACAATGAGCAGTTCTTC	CATSGSGAYNEQFF
TRBJ1-2	.	TRBV6-2/TRBV6-3	TRBD1	TGTGCCAGCAGTTACGCAGGAAATAAACAGGGGAGCTATGGCTACACCTTC	CASSYAGNKQGSYGYTF
TRBJ1-4	.	TRBV30	.	TGTGCCTGGAGTGTATTACGTGAAAAACTGTTTTTT	CAWSVLREKLFF
TRBJ1-5	.	TRBV24-1	.	TGTGCCACAACGGGACCCCTACCCCTAAGCAATCAGCCCCAGCATTTT	CATTGPLPLSNQPQHF
TRBJ1-2	once	TRBV28	TRBD1	TGTGCCAGCAGTTACCAGACAGGGCACTATGGCTACACCTTC	CASSYQTGHYGYTF
TRBJ1-2	.	TRBV29-1	TRBD1	TGCAGCGCCAGACAGGGTCCTAACTATGGCTACACCTTC	CSARQGPNYGYTF
TRBJ2-7	.	TRBV5-4	TRBD1	TGTGCCAGCAGCTCGGACAGGGGCGGAAGTTACGAGCAGTACTTC	CASSSDRGGSYEQYF
TRBJ1-4	.	TRBV3-1/TRBV3-2	.	TGTGCCAGCGGGGCCAATGAAAAACTGTTTTTT	CASGANEKLFF
TRBJ2-7	.	TRBV18	.	TGTGCCAGCTCACCAGGAGGGCAGGTTTACGAGCAGTACTTC	CASSPGGQVYEQYF
TRBJ1-1	.	TRBV29-1	.	TGCAGCGTCCGACAGACCAACACTGAAGCTTTCTTT	CSVRQTNTEAFF
TRBJ2-3	once	TRBV24-1	TRBD2	TGTGCCACCAGTGACCCTTCCCTAGCGGGACGGCCAGATACGCAGTATTTT	CATSDPSLAGRPDTQYF
TRBJ1-2	.	TRBV25-1	.	TGTGCCAGCAGTGAACGGGCCTTCTATGGCTACACCTTC	CASSERAFYGYTF
TRBJ2-1	.	TRBV11-3	TRBD1	TGTGCCAGCAGCTTGACAGGGGCTGGCAATGAGCAGTTCTTC	CASSLTGAGNEQFF
TRBJ1-5	.	TRBV28	.	TGTGCCAGCAATACAGGGTTACAGCCCCAGCATTTT	CASNTGLQPQHF
TRBJ1-1	.	TRBV12-3/TRBV12-4	.	TGTGCCAGCAGGGACCCAGGGGCTTCAGGAGCTTTCTTT	CASRDPGASGAFF
TRBJ2-3	.	TRBV18	.	TGTGCCAGCTCACCACCGACGGGCTCAGATACGCAGTATTTT	CASSPPTGSDTQYF
TRBJ1-1	.	TRBV5-4	.	TGTGCCAGCAGCTTTTCAACAGGGATGAACACTGAAGCTTTCTTT	CASSFSTGMNTEAFF
TRBJ1-2	.	TRBV4-3	TRBD1	TGCGCCAGCAGCCAACCAGGGGGAGGAATTGGCTACACCTTC	CASSQPGGGIGYTF
TRBJ2-1	.	TRBV11-2	.	TGTGCCAGCAGGCCCAAGGGATCCTACAATGAGCAGTTCTTC	CASRPKGSYNEQFF
TRBJ1-4	.	TRBV28	.	TGTGCCAGCAGCCGGGGTGGATCGGCTAATGAAAAACTGTTTTTT	CASSRGGSANEKLFF
TRBJ1-1	.	TRBV6-5	.	TGTGCCAGCAGTTACATACGGAACACTGAAGCTTTCTTT	CASSYIRNTEAFF
TRBJ2-3	.	TRBV19	TRBD2	TGTGCCAGTGAACTAGCGGCAGGGTCAGATACGCAGTATTTT	CASELAAGSDTQYF
TRBJ1-3	.	TRBV10-3	.	TGTGCCATCAACGGAGGACCTGGAAACACCATATATTTT	CAINGGPGNTIYF
TRBJ1-6	.	TRBV7-2	.	TGTGCCAGCAGCTTAGGGATCTCCTATAATTCACCCCTCCACTTT	CASSLGISYNSPLHF
TRBJ2-7	.	TRBV4-3	TRBD2	TGCGCCAGCTCGGAGCGGGGGGCTTACGAGCAGTACTTC	CASSERGAYEQYF
TRBJ1-3	.	TRBV19	.	TGTGCCAGTAGTACCTTAGGCGCAGGGAGGGGAAACACCATATATTTT	CASSTLGAGRGNTIYF
TRBJ2-5	.	TRBV18	TRBD1	TGTGCCAGCTCACCTTTCCGGGACAGCCAAGAGACCCAGTACTTC	CASSPFRDSQETQYF
TRBJ2-3	.	TRBV5-1	TRBD1	TGCGCCAGCAGCGCGGGACAGGGTTTGGCAGATACGCAGTATTTT	CASSAGQGLADTQYF
TRBJ1-2	once	TRBV7-2	.	TGTGCCAGCAGCTTAATAGGGGGGGACTATGGCTACACCTTC	CASSLIGGDYGYTF
TRBJ1-3	once	TRBV24-1	.	TGTGCCACCAGTGTGGCACACTCTGGAAACACCATATATTTT	CATSVAHSGNTIYF
TRBJ2-5	.	TRBV6-5	.	TGTGCCAGCACCTCGATCGGAAGAGGGACCCAGTACTTC	CASTSIGRGTQYF
TRBJ2-7	.	TRBV6-5	.	TGTGCCAGCGGACAGTTTCGTAGCGAGCAGTACTTC	CASGQFRSEQYF
TRBJ1-2	.	TRBV19	TRBD1	TGTGCCAGTAGTATAGGTTGGGCAGGGGGCCATGGCTACACCTTC	CASSIGWAGGHGYTF